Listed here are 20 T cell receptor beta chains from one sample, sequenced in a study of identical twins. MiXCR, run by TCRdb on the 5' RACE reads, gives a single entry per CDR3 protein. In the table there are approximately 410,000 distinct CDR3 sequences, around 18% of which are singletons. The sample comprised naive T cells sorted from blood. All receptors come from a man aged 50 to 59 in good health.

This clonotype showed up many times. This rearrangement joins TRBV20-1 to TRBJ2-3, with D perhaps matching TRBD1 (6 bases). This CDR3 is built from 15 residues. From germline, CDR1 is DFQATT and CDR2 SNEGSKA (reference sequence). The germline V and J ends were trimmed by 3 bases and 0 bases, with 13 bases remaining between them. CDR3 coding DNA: TGCAGTGCTAGTGGGGGCCCCAGTAGCACAGATACGCAGTATTTT. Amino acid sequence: CSASGGPSSTDTQYF.

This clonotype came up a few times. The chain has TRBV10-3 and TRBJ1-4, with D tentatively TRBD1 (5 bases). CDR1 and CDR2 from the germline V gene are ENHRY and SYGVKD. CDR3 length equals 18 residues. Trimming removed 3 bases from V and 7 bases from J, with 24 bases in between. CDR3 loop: CAISDFPLGTAGGEKLFF. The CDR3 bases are TGTGCCATCAGTGACTTCCCGCTCGGGACCGCGGGCGGTGAAAAACTGTTTTTT.

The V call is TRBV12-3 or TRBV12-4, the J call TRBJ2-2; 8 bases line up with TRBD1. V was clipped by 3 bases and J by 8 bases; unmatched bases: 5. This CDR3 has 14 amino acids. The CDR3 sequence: CASSLARGPGELFF. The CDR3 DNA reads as TGTGCCAGCAGTTTGGCCAGGGGGCCGGGGGAGCTGTTTTTT.

CDR3 nucleotides: TGCGCCAGCAGCCCTACACCAGACAGGGCCACCGGGGAGCTGTTTTTT. Residues: CASSPTPDRATGELFF. The rearrangement uses TRBV4-1 and TRBJ2-2; TRBD1 matches 7 bases. Germline V gene sequence: CDR1 MGHRA, CDR2 YSYEKL. The CDR3 runs 16 residues. After removal of 4 bases from V and 4 bases from J, the junction contained 9 bases not matched to a gene.

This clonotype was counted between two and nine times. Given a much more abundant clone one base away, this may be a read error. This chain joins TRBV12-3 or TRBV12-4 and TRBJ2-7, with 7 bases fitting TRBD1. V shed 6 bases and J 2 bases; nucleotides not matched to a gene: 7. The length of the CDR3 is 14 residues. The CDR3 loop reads CASSSGTVAYEQYF. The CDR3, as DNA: TGTGCCAGCAGCTCCGGGACAGTTGCCTACGAGCAGTACTTC.

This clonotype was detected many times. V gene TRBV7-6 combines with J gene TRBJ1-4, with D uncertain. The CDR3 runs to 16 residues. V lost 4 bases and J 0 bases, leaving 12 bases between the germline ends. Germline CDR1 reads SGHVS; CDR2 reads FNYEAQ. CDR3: CASSSPPLATNEKLFF. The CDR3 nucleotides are TGTGCCAGCAGCTCCCCCCCCTTGGCAACTAATGAAAAACTGTTTTTT.

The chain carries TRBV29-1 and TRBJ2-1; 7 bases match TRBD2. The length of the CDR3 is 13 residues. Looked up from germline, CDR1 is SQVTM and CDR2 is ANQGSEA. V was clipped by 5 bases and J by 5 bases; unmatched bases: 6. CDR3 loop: CSVQPSGNNEQFF. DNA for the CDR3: TGCAGCGTTCAGCCTAGCGGCAACAATGAGCAGTTCTTC.

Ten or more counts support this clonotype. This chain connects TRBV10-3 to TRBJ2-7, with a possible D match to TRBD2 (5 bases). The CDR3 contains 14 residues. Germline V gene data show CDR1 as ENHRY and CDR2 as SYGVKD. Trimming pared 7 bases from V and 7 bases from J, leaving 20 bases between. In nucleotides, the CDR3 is TGTGCCATCATGAATAGGGAGAGACATGAGGAGCAGTACTTC. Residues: CAIMNRERHEEQYF.

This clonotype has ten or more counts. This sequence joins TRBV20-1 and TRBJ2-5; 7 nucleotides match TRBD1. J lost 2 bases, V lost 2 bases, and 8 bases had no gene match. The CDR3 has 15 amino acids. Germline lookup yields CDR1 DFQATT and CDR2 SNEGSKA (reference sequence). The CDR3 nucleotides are TGCAGTGCTAGACCGACAGGGTGGGGACAAGAGACCCAGTACTTC. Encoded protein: CSARPTGWGQETQYF.

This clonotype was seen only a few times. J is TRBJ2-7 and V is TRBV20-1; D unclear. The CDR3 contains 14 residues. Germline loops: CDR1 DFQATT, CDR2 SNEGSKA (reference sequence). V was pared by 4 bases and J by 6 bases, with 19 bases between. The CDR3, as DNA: TGCAGTGCTATCTCCGGGCAACTCCTAGGCGAGCAGTACTTC. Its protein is CSAISGQLLGEQYF.

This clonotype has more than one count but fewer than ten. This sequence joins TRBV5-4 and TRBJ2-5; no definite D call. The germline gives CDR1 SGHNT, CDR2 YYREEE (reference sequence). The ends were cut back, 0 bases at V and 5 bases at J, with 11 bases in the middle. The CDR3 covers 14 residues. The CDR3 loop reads CASSLGTVGETQYF. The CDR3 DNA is TGTGCCAGCAGCTTGGGTACCGTCGGGGAGACCCAGTACTTC.

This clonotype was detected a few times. The CDR3 DNA reads as TGCGCCAGCAGCTTGGGGGGACTTCTCCTGGAGTACGAGCAGTACTTC. It is translated as CASSLGGLLLEYEQYF. The gene calls are TRBV5-1 and TRBJ2-7; possible D gene TRBD2, 6 bases. The CDR3 runs to 16 residues. Trimming left V 0 bases short and J 4 bases short, with 17 bases between. CDR1 is SGHRS, CDR2 YFSETQ, per germline.

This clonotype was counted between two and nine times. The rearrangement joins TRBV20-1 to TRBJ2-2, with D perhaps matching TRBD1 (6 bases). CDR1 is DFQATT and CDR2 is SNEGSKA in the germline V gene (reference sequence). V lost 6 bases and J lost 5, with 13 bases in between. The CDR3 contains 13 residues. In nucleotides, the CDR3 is TGCAGTGCACCCGGCGACAGGACCGGGGAGCTGTTTTTT. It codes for CSAPGDRTGELFF.

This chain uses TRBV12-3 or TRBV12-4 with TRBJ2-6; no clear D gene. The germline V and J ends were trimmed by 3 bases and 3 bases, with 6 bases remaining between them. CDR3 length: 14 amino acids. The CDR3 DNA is TGTGCCAGCAGTTTTGTGGGTGGGGCCAACGTCCTGACTTTC. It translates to CASSFVGGANVLTF.

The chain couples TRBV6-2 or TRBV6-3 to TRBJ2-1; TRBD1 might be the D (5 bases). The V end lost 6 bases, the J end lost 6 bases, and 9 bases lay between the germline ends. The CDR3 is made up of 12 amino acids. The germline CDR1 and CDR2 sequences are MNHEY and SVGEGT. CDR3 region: CASSDSLNEQFF. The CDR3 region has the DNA TGTGCCAGCAGCGACAGTCTCAATGAGCAGTTCTTC.

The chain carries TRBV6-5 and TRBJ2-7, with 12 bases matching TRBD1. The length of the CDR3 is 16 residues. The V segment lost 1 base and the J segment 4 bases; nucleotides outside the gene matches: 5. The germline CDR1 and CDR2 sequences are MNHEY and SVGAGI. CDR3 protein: CASSYWGQGAQYEQYF. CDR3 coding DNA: TGTGCCAGCAGTTACTGGGGACAGGGGGCGCAGTACGAGCAGTACTTC.

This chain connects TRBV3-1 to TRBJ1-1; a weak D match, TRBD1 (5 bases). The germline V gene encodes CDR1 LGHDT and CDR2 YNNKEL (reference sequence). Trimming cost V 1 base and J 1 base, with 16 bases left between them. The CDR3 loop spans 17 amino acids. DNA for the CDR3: TGTGCCAGCAGCCAAGGACAATGGGGGGTAAAGAACACTGAAGCTTTCTTT. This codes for CASSQGQWGVKNTEAFF.

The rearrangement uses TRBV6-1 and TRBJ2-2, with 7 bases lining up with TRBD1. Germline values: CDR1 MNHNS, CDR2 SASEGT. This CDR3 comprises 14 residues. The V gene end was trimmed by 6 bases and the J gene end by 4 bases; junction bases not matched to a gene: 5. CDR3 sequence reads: CASRTGTATGELFF. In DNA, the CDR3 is TGTGCCAGCAGAACCGGGACAGCCACCGGGGAGCTGTTTTTT.

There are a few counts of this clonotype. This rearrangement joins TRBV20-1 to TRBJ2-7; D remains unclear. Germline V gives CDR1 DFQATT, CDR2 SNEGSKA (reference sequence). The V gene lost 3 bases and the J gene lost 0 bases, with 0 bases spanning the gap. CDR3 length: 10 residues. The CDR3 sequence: CSASSYEQYF. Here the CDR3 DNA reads TGCAGTGCTAGCTCCTACGAGCAGTACTTC.

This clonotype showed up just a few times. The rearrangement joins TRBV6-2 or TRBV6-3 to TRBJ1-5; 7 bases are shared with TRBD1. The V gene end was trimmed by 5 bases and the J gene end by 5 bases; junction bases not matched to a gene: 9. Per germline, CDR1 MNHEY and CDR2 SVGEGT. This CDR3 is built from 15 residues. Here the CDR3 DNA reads TGTGCCAGCAGTGGTCGACAGGGAAACGATCAGCCCCAGCATTTT. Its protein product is CASSGRQGNDQPQHF.